A selection of T cell receptor beta chains follows, all from one sample in a study of T cell repertoires in cytomegalovirus infection. A single record per CDR3 protein comes from TCRdb applying MiXCR to the reads. The sample holds about 200,000 distinct CDR3 sequences, roughly 9.8% seen once. The sequenced material came from PBMCs. Receptors originate from a human donor in good health (CMV status not recorded). Some clones in this sample may be carry-over from other donors' samples. Each CDR3 is given with its conserved first and last residue. D genes are given only for firm matches. Clone size is not always given. Where it is, it says once, few, many or a class for expanded clones.

>TRBV19|TRBJ2-3|-|few
TGTGCCAGTCTCGCTGGACCCGCACCTACCCCCCAGTATTTT
CASLAGPAPTPQYF
>TRBV6-6|TRBJ2-7|-|few
TGTGCCAGCACGGGTGTAAGTCGGGGCTACGAGCAGTACTTC
CASTGVSRGYEQYF
>TRBV28|TRBJ2-5|TRBD2|-
TGTGCCAGCAGTCCTGGCGGGGGTAATCAAGAGACCCAGTACTTC
CASSPGGGNQETQYF
>TRBV12-5|TRBJ1-5|-|many
TGTGCTAGTGGTTTGGACAGGAAAGGAGGCAATCAGCCCCAGCATTTT
CASGLDRKGGNQPQHF
>TRBV12-3/TRBV12-4|TRBJ1-5|-|many
TGTGCCAGCACCGGACAAATAGAGCAGCCCCAGCATTTT
CASTGQIEQPQHF
>TRBV25-1|TRBJ2-1|-|few
TGTGCCAGCAGTGAAACACTTTACAATGAGCAGTTCTTC
CASSETLYNEQFF
>TRBV4-3|TRBJ2-2|TRBD2|many
TGCGCCAGCAGCCAAGACTCTAGCGGGGCGGCTAACACCGGGGAGCTGTTTTTT
CASSQDSSGAANTGELFF
>TRBV14|TRBJ1-5|-|many
TGTGCCAGCAGCCAAGGGCGGAAGACGGGCCAGTGGGGGCCCCAGCATTTT
CASSQGRKTGQWGPQHF
>TRBV11-2|TRBJ1-5|TRBD1|many
TGTGCCAGCAGTCCCGGACAGGGCGGGCAGCCCCAGCATTTT
CASSPGQGGQPQHF
>TRBV2|TRBJ2-3|-|-
TGTGCCAGCAGTGAAGCGGGACGACAGAACCCGCAGTATTTT
CASSEAGRQNPQYF
>TRBV2|TRBJ1-1|TRBD1|many
TGTGCCAGCAGGGCCGGGACAGGGGGTACTGAAGCTTTCTTT
CASRAGTGGTEAFF
>TRBV7-2|TRBJ2-7|-|many
TGTGCCAGCAGCTTAAAGAGGGGGGGTCCCTACGAGCAGTACTTC
CASSLKRGGPYEQYF
>TRBV7-2|TRBJ2-5|TRBD2|many
TGTGCCAGCGCGCGGGGGGTTGACCAAGAGACCCAGTACTTC
CASARGVDQETQYF
>TRBV5-1|TRBJ2-2|-|-
TGCGCCAGCAGCTTGGAGGCCAGGGCCACCGGGGAGCTGTTTTTT
CASSLEARATGELFF
>TRBV20-1|TRBJ2-3|-|many
TGCAGTGCTCAGATCGGGGGGCGGGATACGCAGTATTTT
CSAQIGGRDTQYF
>TRBV11-2|TRBJ1-1|-|-
TGTGCCAGCAGCTTAAGCGGGACAACCACACTGAACACTGAAGCTTTCTTT
CASSLSGTTTLNTEAFF
>TRBV19|TRBJ2-7|-|many
TGTGCCAGTAGTATAACGGACGGATCCTACGAGCAGTACTTC
CASSITDGSYEQYF
>TRBV27|TRBJ1-1|-|few
TGTGCCAGCAGTTCCCCCGGGAGGGCTGAAGCTTTCTTT
CASSSPGRAEAFF
>TRBV7-2|TRBJ2-2|TRBD2|many
TGTGCCAGCAGCCTCCCTAGCGGGGCGAACACCGGGGAGCTGTTTTTT
CASSLPSGANTGELFF
>TRBV3-1|TRBJ2-7|TRBD2|few
TGTGCCAGCAGGCGAACCACGAGACTAGCGGGAGTTTCCTACGAGCAGTACTTC
CASRRTTRLAGVSYEQYF
>TRBV20-1|TRBJ1-2|-|-
TGCAGTGCTAGTACTTTTTCGGTCTTCGACAGGAAGAGATCTAACTATGGCTACACCTTC
CSASTFSVFDRKRSNYGYTF
>TRBV28|TRBJ2-5|TRBD2|many
TGTGCCAGCAGTAAGGAATTGCCGGGACTAGCGGAGACCCAGTACTTC
CASSKELPGLAETQYF
>TRBV23-1|TRBJ2-4|TRBD1|many
TGCGCCAGCAGCTCAGGGGGTGCCAAAAACATTCAGTACTTC
CASSSGGAKNIQYF
>TRBV28|TRBJ2-3|-|-
TGTGCCAGCAGTGAGCCCCTCCGTACGCAGTATTTT
CASSEPLRTQYF
>TRBV28|TRBJ2-5|-|-
TGTGCCAGCAGTGGAGGGGGGATCGGAGAGACCCAGTACTTC
CASSGGGIGETQYF
>TRBV5-6|TRBJ2-7|-|few
TGTGCCAGCAGCCCGGGGAGGTCAACCTACGAGCAGTACTTC
CASSPGRSTYEQYF
>TRBV28|TRBJ1-1|-|many
TGTGCCAGCAGTAACTCGGGCAGGGAAGCTTTCTTT
CASSNSGREAFF
>TRBV7-2|TRBJ1-6|-|many
TGTGCCAGCAGCCGACGATTATCCGATAATTCACCCCTCCACTTT
CASSRRLSDNSPLHF
>TRBV20-1|TRBJ1-4|TRBD1|few
TGCAGTGCTAGAGATATGCAGGACAGGGGTGAAAAACTGTTTTTT
CSARDMQDRGEKLFF
>TRBV28|TRBJ2-1|TRBD2|many
TGTGCCAGCAACTCACTAGCGGTGACCCGATACAATGAGCAGTTCTTC
CASNSLAVTRYNEQFF
>TRBV11-2|TRBJ1-1|-|-
TGTGCCAGCAGCTGGGGGGACACTGAAGCTTTCTTT
CASSWGDTEAFF
>TRBV7-4|TRBJ2-7|TRBD1|-
TGTGCCAGCACCTCCATGGGGACAGGGCTGAACGAGCAGTACTTC
CASTSMGTGLNEQYF
>TRBV7-2|TRBJ1-1|-|many
TGTGCCAGCAGCCCCGTTAGGCCCAACACTGAAGCTTTCTTT
CASSPVRPNTEAFF
>TRBV12-3/TRBV12-4|TRBJ2-7|-|many
TGTGCCAGCTCCCTTGGCGGTAACTACGAGCAGTACTTC
CASSLGGNYEQYF
>TRBV10-3|TRBJ2-7|-|few
TGTGCCATCAGTGAGTTGACTGAGCAGTACTTC
CAISELTEQYF
>TRBV5-1|TRBJ1-1|TRBD1|few
TGCGCCAGCAGCTTGGGACAGGGGGCCACTGAAGCTTTCTTT
CASSLGQGATEAFF
>TRBV20-1|TRBJ2-5|-|-
TGCAGTTTCACACGGGGGGACAGCCAAGAGACCCAGTACTTC
CSFTRGDSQETQYF
>TRBV12-3/TRBV12-4|TRBJ1-3|TRBD1|-
TGTGCCAGCAGTTCGGGACAGGCCCTAACCCTCTCTGGAAACACCATATATTTT
CASSSGQALTLSGNTIYF
>TRBV7-8|TRBJ2-2|TRBD1|many
TGTGCCAGCAGGCAAGACAGGGGTTTCGCGACCGGGGAGCTGTTTTTT
CASRQDRGFATGELFF
>TRBV5-3|TRBJ2-7|-|-
TGTGCCAGCAGCCGGGAGCCGGGACTCTACTACGAGCAGTACTTC
CASSREPGLYYEQYF
>TRBV30|TRBJ1-2|-|few
TGTGCCTGGAGTGTACTAGTTACAGGGCGGGCTGGCTACACCTTC
CAWSVLVTGRAGYTF
>TRBV30|TRBJ1-6|-|few
TGTGCCTGGAACCCTGGGGATAATTCACCCCTCCACTTT
CAWNPGDNSPLHF
>TRBV5-5|TRBJ1-1|-|few
TGTGCCAGCACCTCCGGGGGAGCGATCCGGGACACTGAAGCTTTCTTT
CASTSGGAIRDTEAFF
>TRBV7-2|TRBJ2-1|TRBD2|many
TGTGCCAGCAGTCTAGGACTAGCGGGGGACGGTGAGCAGTTCTTC
CASSLGLAGDGEQFF
>TRBV2|TRBJ2-7|-|-
TGTGCCAGTCGGTGGGGGGAACGCTCCTACGAGCAGTACTTC
CASRWGERSYEQYF
>TRBV7-2|TRBJ1-1|-|many
TGTGCCAGCAGCCGAGATGGGTATACTGAAGCTTTCTTT
CASSRDGYTEAFF
>TRBV7-6|TRBJ2-2|TRBD1|many
TGTGCCAGCAGCCCACGGACGGGACAGGGGTATGCCGGGGAGCTGTTTTTT
CASSPRTGQGYAGELFF
>TRBV20-1|TRBJ2-7|TRBD1|-
TGCAGTGCTAGGGGGGACAGGGGCTCCTACGAGCAGTACTTC
CSARGDRGSYEQYF
>TRBV7-2|TRBJ1-1|-|many
TGTGCCAGCAGCCCCGACAGACAAAATCGTGAAGCTTTCTTT
CASSPDRQNREAFF
>TRBV4-1|TRBJ2-1|-|few
TGCGCCAGCAGCCAGGGATATAGCGGCAATGAGCAGTTCTTC
CASSQGYSGNEQFF
>TRBV5-4|TRBJ2-2|-|-
TGTGCCAGCAGCCCATACCCTGCGGGCACCGGGGAGCTGTTTTTT
CASSPYPAGTGELFF
>TRBV12-3/TRBV12-4|TRBJ1-4|-|many
TGTGCCAGCACCCCACCCCAGCGGAGGGAAAAACTGTTTTTT
CASTPPQRREKLFF
>TRBV4-3|TRBJ2-7|-|few
TGCGCCAGCAGCCAAGATTTACAATCCTACGAGCAGTACTTC
CASSQDLQSYEQYF
>TRBV4-3|TRBJ1-2|-|-
TGCGCCAGCAGAACTAAGAGGTTCTCCGCCTATGGCTACACCTTC
CASRTKRFSAYGYTF
>TRBV5-6|TRBJ2-7|TRBD1|many
TGTGCCAGCAGCTTGGGGACAGGTGGTTTTAAGAACGAGCAGTACTTC
CASSLGTGGFKNEQYF
>TRBV7-2|TRBJ2-7|-|many
TGTGCCAGCAGCTTAGTCTTTGGGAACGAGCAGTACTTC
CASSLVFGNEQYF
>TRBV2|TRBJ1-1|TRBD1|many
TGTGCCAGCAGTGAGGGGGATAGGGGGCTCGGAGCTTTCTTT
CASSEGDRGLGAFF
>TRBV5-3|TRBJ1-1|TRBD1|-
TGTGCCAGCAGCGACCGCAACAGGGGCGCTGAAGCTTTCTTT
CASSDRNRGAEAFF
>TRBV11-2|TRBJ2-2|-|many
TGTGCCAGCAGCCGAACGAACACCGGGGAGCTGTTTTTT
CASSRTNTGELFF
>TRBV7-2|TRBJ1-1|-|many
TGTGCCAGCAGCCCCCGGGGGCCCAGTGGGACTGAAGCTTTCTTT
CASSPRGPSGTEAFF